This entry features one T cell receptor beta chain sequence. This table comes from immunoSEQ multiplex PCR, and its TCRdb copy is limited to in-frame clones, with some not included. The data show approximately 270,000 clones, with 84% seen just once and about a sixth held by the top ten. The source of the sample is a study of blood T cell repertoires in COVID-19. Study summary: Samples came from the United States, Italy and Spain, spanning acute and convalescent COVID-19.

This CDR3 spans 14 amino acids. Trimming cost V 6 bases and J 1 base; bases outside gene matches: 2. CDR1 and CDR2 (germline): MDHEN, SYDVKM. The sequence derives from a person aged 65-85 years with COVID-19, enrolled during active disease. This chain links TRBV28 with TRBJ2-2, with 7 bases fitting TRBD1. The sample consisted of peripheral blood. The CDR3 region has the DNA TGTGCCAGCAGCAGGGACAGGAACACCGGGGAGCTGTTTTTT. It is translated as CASSRDRNTGELFF.